Following are 21 T cell receptor beta chains from one sample sequenced in a study of technical replicates of blood from four donors (dated by TCRdb to the late 2010s). Library preparation was by the immunoSEQ multiplex PCR assay. In TCRdb, the immuneACCESS table is reduced to in-frame sequences with V and J assigned. These tables do not hold every clone; where another copy was compared, an unresolved V gene accounts for under half, and the others remain unexplained. In this sample the table shows approximately 75,000 clones, around 97% of which occur a single time. Clones ranked in the top ten supply approximately 0.2% of the sample. The sequenced sample was T cells isolated from PBMCs. These receptors all stem from a human donor in good health.

This chain connects TRBV7-2 to TRBJ2-3; D might be TRBD2 (6 bases). Trimming stripped 2 bases from V and 0 bases from J, with 12 bases between. Germline CDR1 is SGHTA and CDR2 is FQGNSA. The CDR3 has 16 amino acids. CDR3 coding DNA: TGTGCCAGCAGCTTATTTTCAAGCGGGAGCACAGATACGCAGTATTTT. It translates to CASSLFSSGSTDTQYF.

The V and J genes are TRBV23-1 and TRBJ1-2, with 10 bases aligning to TRBD1. TRBV23-1 is an ORF, and what it does is uncertain. After removal of 6 bases from V and 6 bases from J, the junction contained 13 bases not matched to a gene. CDR3 size: 16 residues. Here the CDR3 DNA reads TGCGCCAGCAGAGACGACAGGGGGCTAAAGTGTAATGGCTACACCTTC. Translation: CASRDDRGLKCNGYTF.

The chain recombines TRBV28 with TRBJ2-7, with TRBD1 identical over 7 bases. The CDR3 length is 14 residues. V shed 7 bases and J 4 bases; nucleotides not matched to a gene: 10. The germline gives CDR1 MDHEN, CDR2 SYDVKM. In DNA, the CDR3 is TGTGCCAGCACCCCCCCGGGACAGACTTACGAGCAGTACTTC. Protein: CASTPPGQTYEQYF.

In this sample, this clone turned up a few times. The chain joins TRBV19 to TRBJ1-6; 10 bases are shared with TRBD1. V lost 5 bases, J lost 7 bases, and 5 bases stayed unmatched. Germline CDR1 and CDR2: LNHDA and SQIVND (reference sequence). CDR3 length equals 15 residues. CDR3 sequence (DNA): TGTGCCAGTAGTGCGGTGGGACAGGGGAATTCACCCCTCCACTTT. Translating gives CASSAVGQGNSPLHF.

The chain couples TRBV11-1 to TRBJ2-1, with TRBD2 identical over 13 bases. There are 15 residues in the CDR3. Germline V CDR1 and CDR2: SGHAT, FQDESV (reference sequence). Trimming removed 3 bases from V and 8 bases from J; junction bases left unmatched: 4. Written as DNA, the CDR3 is TGTGCCAGCAGCTTCGGACTAGCGGGGGTCGATGAGCAGTTCTTC. It specifies CASSFGLAGVDEQFF.

This clone came up once. This chain joins TRBV19 and TRBJ2-7; TRBD2 is a possible D gene (7 bases). This CDR3 has 13 residues. V was trimmed by 5 bases and J by 3 bases, leaving 11 bases between them. Per the germline V gene, CDR1 is LNHDA and CDR2 is SQIVND (reference sequence). DNA of the CDR3: TGTGCCAGTAGTTTCGGGGGGCGCTACGAGCAGTACTTC. Its protein product is CASSFGGRYEQYF.

CDR3 DNA: TGTGCTAGTGGGGCCACACAGGGATACGGCAATCAGCCCCAGCATTTT. Encoded protein: CASGATQGYGNQPQHF. This chain connects TRBV12-5 to TRBJ1-5; D is perhaps TRBD1 (6 bases). The V gene's germline CDR1 is LGHNT and CDR2 FRNRAP. The V end was cut by 6 bases, the J end by 2 bases, with 17 bases between. This CDR3 is built from 16 residues.

This clone was picked up one time. The chain joins TRBV11-3 to TRBJ2-5; unclear D gene. Trimming cost V 5 bases and J 5 bases, with 18 bases left between them. Germline V gene sequence: CDR1 SGHNT, CDR2 YENEEA. The CDR3 sequence is 15 residues long. The CDR3 loop is CASSPPAAYRETQYF. The CDR3 DNA is TGTGCCAGCAGCCCCCCCGCGGCCTATCGGGAGACCCAGTACTTC.

The chain employs TRBV7-3 and TRBJ2-2; 7 bases are shared with TRBD1. Trimming took 5 bases from V and 1 from J; bases not matched to a gene: 4. In germline, CDR1 is SGHTA, CDR2 FQGTGA. The CDR3 has 15 residues. The CDR3 loop is CASSRDRVNTGELFF. The CDR3 nucleotides are TGTGCCAGCAGCCGGGACAGAGTGAACACCGGGGAGCTGTTTTTT.

V is TRBV2 and J is TRBJ1-2; D might be TRBD1 (6 bases). Trimming removed 3 bases from V and 0 bases from J, with 11 bases in between. Germline loops: CDR1 SNHLY, CDR2 FYNNEI. The CDR3 runs 15 residues. The CDR3 is CASSENRVSNYGYTF. In DNA, the CDR3 is TGTGCCAGCAGTGAGAACAGGGTCTCTAACTATGGCTACACCTTC. Complete variable domain (other parts from reference TRBV2 and TRBJ1-2): EPEVTQTPSHQVTQMGQEVILRCVPISNHLYFYWYRQILGQKVEFLVSFYNNEISEKSEIFDDQFSVERPDGSNFTLKIRSTKLEDSAMYFCASSENRVSNYGYTFGSGTRLTVV.

This rearrangement joins TRBV30 to TRBJ1-5, with D unclear. CDR3 size: 11 residues. Germline V lookup: CDR1 GTSNPN, CDR2 SVGIG (reference sequence). V shed 0 bases and J shed 7 bases, with 4 bases lying between them. The CDR3 bases are TGTGCCTGGAGTGTCGGGCAGCCCCAGCATTTT. Translating gives CAWSVGQPQHF.

V gene TRBV28 combines with J gene TRBJ2-7; 9 bases are a match to TRBD1. Germline V gives CDR1 MDHEN, CDR2 SYDVKM. CDR3 size: 15 residues. V was clipped by 5 bases and J by 5 bases; unmatched bases: 10. The CDR3 nucleotides read TGTGCCAGCAGTACGGGGGGACAGGGTTCCCACGAGCAGTACTTC. Protein: CASSTGGQGSHEQYF.

The chain employs TRBV7-2 and TRBJ2-3, with D perhaps TRBD2 (6 bases). The germline V and J ends were trimmed by 4 bases and 5 bases, with 22 bases remaining between them. The CDR3 length is 17 residues. The germline V gene encodes CDR1 SGHTA and CDR2 FQGNSA. The CDR3 DNA is TGTGCCAGCAGCTCACCCAGGATCCGAGAGGAGGGAGATACGCAGTATTTT. This sequence encodes CASSSPRIREEGDTQYF.

This clone was detected once. The rearrangement uses TRBV9 and TRBJ2-5; 8 bases line up with TRBD1. Germline V lookup: CDR1 SGDLS, CDR2 YYNGEE. CDR3 size: 13 residues. V shed 4 bases and J 3 bases; nucleotides not matched to a gene: 2. CDR3 sequence reads: CASSPQGEETQYF. The CDR3 bases are TGTGCCAGCAGCCCACAGGGGGAAGAGACCCAGTACTTC.

V usage is TRBV5-4 and J usage is TRBJ2-3, with 10 bases lining up with TRBD2. Germline CDR1 SGHNT, CDR2 YYREEE (reference sequence). V shed 6 bases, J shed 5 bases, and the junction held 12 bases outside the gene matches. The CDR3 sequence is 16 residues long. CDR3 loop: CASTSSSGGAVDTQYF. DNA for the CDR3: TGTGCCAGCACCTCTTCCAGCGGGGGGGCAGTAGATACGCAGTATTTT.

The chain carries TRBV11-2 and TRBJ2-7, with TRBD1 identical over 8 bases. Germline CDR1 is SGHAT and CDR2 is FQNNGV. The CDR3 loop spans 13 amino acids. Germline trimming cut 3 bases from V and 7 bases from J; bases unmatched to any gene: 5. The DNA for the CDR3 is TGTGCCAGCAGCTTGGACAGGGCGGGTGAGCAGTACTTC. It is translated as CASSLDRAGEQYF.

This rearrangement joins TRBV7-6 to TRBJ2-3, with D possibly matching TRBD2 (5 bases). This CDR3 has 12 amino acids. The germline V gene encodes CDR1 SGHVS and CDR2 FNYEAQ. The V end lost 3 bases, the J end lost 10 bases, and 11 bases lay between the germline ends. In DNA, the CDR3 is TGTGCCAGCAGCTTTGCCCGGGGTCCGCAGTATTTT. Amino acids: CASSFARGPQYF.

This clone was recorded only once. The chain recombines TRBV30 with TRBJ2-7; 9 nucleotides match TRBD1. The CDR3 consists of 13 residues. V gave up 5 bases and J gave up 5 bases; unmatched junction bases: 7. Per germline, CDR1 GTSNPN and CDR2 SVGIG (reference sequence). The CDR3 DNA sequence: TGTGCCTGGGGGCCTGGACAGGGGAACGAGCAGTACTTC. This encodes CAWGPGQGNEQYF.

On this clone: A junction end diverges from the germline sequence, so it may reflect a read error. The V and J genes are TRBV9 and TRBJ2-5; TRBD1 might be the D (6 bases). The CDR3 has 15 amino acids. Germline V gene lookup returns CDR1 SGDLS and CDR2 YYNGEE. Here the CDR3 reads CASSVDGTRQETQYF. CDR3 bases: TGTGCCAGCAGTGTAGACGGGACACGGCAGGAGACCCAGTACTTC. Based on the CDR3 plus reference TRBV9 and TRBJ2-5, the full variable domain is DSGVTQTPKHLITATGQRVTLRCSPRSGDLSVYWYQQSLDQGLQFLIQYYNGEERAKGNILERFSAQQFPDLHSELNLSSLELGDSALYFCASSVDGTRQETQYFGPGTRLLVL.

This clone was observed a few times. The chain joins TRBV28 to TRBJ2-7; TRBD2 matches 8 bases. Germline-derived CDR1 and CDR2 are MDHEN and SYDVKM. This CDR3 contains 12 residues. The junction had 0 bases not matched to a gene; V was cut back by 6 bases and J by 2 bases. CDR3 sequence reads: CASRGLAYEQYF. The CDR3 DNA is TGTGCCAGCAGGGGACTAGCCTACGAGCAGTACTTC.

This rearrangement joins TRBV10-3 to TRBJ1-2, with D maybe TRBD1 (5 bases). This CDR3 contains 14 residues. Trimming left V 0 bases short and J 2 bases short, with 7 bases between. The germline CDR1 and CDR2 sequences are ENHRY and SYGVKD. As DNA, the CDR3 is TGTGCCATCAGTGAGTCTGCAGGGAACTATGGCTACACCTTC. It specifies CAISESAGNYGYTF.